This TCR beta chain was found in a study of cytomegalovirus exposure and HLA in healthy donors. Unrecorded immune exposures were likely, despite nominal health at sampling. On this clone itself: Antigen: not known.

Amplification used 60 Vbeta primers and 13 Jbeta primers. Sequenced by immunoSEQ multiplex PCR; TCRdb stores in-frame clones only, minus some. The sample includes about 62,000 clones, 78% of them seen just once. General study points: A few CMV-associated chains were confirmed in vitro to be specific for CMV antigens. Cytomegalovirus association was listed for about 150 TCR beta chains.

Germline loops: CDR1 PRHDT, CDR2 FYEKMQ (reference sequence). The J segment lost 8 bases and the V segment lost 1 base, leaving 10 bases of the junction unmatched. The CDR3 spans 17 residues. The sequenced material came from PBMCs. The clonotype originates from a man between 35 and 55 years old in good health and CMV-seronegative. The chain has TRBV13 and TRBJ2-1; 11 bases match TRBD2. CDR3 in DNA: TGTGCCAGCAGCTTAGACCCGCTAGCGGGAGGCACCCATGAGCAGTTCTTC. This codes for CASSLDPLAGGTHEQFF.